This T cell receptor (beta chain) was observed in a study of cytotoxic CD8 clonotypes in ibrutinib-treated CLL. Germline V gene data show CDR1 as SQVTM and CDR2 as ANQGSEA. Trimming cost V 5 bases and J 2 bases; bases outside gene matches: 12. CDR3 size: 16 residues. The assay was immunoSEQ multiplex PCR, and TCRdb's table has in-frame clones only and misses some. The top ten hold about an eighth of the sample, which has over 200,000 clones, approximately 75% seen once. Here the sequenced sample was PBMCs, taken after 12 months of ibrutinib treatment. This sequence originates from a human donor with chronic lymphocytic leukemia. The rearrangement uses TRBV29-1 and TRBJ2-3; 8 nucleotides match TRBD1. This CDR3 is CSVPRSRGPLTDTQYF. CDR3 DNA: TGCAGCGTTCCTCGCAGCAGGGGGCCCCTCACAGATACGCAGTATTTT.